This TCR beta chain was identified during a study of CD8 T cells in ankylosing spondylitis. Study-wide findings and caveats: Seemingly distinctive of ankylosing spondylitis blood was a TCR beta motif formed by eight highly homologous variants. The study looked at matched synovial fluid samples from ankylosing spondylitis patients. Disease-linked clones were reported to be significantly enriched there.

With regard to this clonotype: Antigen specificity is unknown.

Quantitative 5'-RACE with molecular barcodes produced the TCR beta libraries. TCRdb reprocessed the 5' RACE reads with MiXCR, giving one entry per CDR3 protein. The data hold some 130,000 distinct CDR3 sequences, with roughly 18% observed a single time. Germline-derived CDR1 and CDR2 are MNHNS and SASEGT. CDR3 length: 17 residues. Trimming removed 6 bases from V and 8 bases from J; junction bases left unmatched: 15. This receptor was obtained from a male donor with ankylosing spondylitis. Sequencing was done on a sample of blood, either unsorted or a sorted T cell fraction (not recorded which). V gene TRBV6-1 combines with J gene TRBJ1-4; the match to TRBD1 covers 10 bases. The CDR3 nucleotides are TGTGCCAGCAGCCGCGACAGGGGGCCCCCGATTGGGGAAAAACTGTTTTTT. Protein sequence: CASSRDRGPPIGEKLFF.